Below, one T cell receptor (beta chain) is given with its context. Its antigen remains unknown. The data derive from a study of cytomegalovirus exposure and HLA in healthy donors. Study in general: Among around 400 genotyped donors, more than 65% fell in the Caucasian-associated ancestry cluster. Findings of the study overall: Sequencing probably produced one cluster of sequence variants that were highly shared. In an earlier analysis, in around 590 donors, most V segments appeared productive either ~87% or ~30% of the time.

In the PCR, 60 Vbeta and 13 Jbeta primers were used. The authors' processing: In a later analysis, the count reached 82 million or so unique TCR beta chains, with approximately 11 million shared. Generated by immunoSEQ multiplex PCR, the TCRdb table keeps only in-frame clones and is missing some. V, J and clone size are those of that table, while D and trimming were read from the DNA. The table has about 100,000 clones, about 80% seen once; the top ten hold about 4.3%. The V end was cut by 3 bases, the J end by 4 bases, with 13 bases between. There are 15 residues in the CDR3. CDR1 is SGHRS and CDR2 is YFSETQ in the germline V gene.

The source material was PBMCs. The receptor comes from a man aged 40-49 years in good health and CMV-seronegative. The V and J genes are TRBV5-1 and TRBJ2-2; the D gene is possibly TRBD2 (6 bases). This CDR3 is CASSSEGRITGELFF. The DNA of the CDR3 is TGCGCCAGCAGCTCGGAGGGTAGGATCACCGGGGAGCTGTTTTTT.